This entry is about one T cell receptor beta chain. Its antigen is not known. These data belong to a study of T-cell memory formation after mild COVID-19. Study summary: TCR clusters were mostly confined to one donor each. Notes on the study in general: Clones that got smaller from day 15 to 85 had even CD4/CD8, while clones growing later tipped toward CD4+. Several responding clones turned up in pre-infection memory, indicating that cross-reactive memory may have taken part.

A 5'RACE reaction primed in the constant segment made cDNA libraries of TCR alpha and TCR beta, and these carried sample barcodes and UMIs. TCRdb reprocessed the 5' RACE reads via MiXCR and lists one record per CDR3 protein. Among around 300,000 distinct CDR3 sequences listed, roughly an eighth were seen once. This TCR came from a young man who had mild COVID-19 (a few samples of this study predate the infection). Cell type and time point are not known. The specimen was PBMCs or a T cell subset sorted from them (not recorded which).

The CDR3 coding sequence is TGTGCCAGCAGCTTAGATACTAGCGGGGGATACGAGCAGTACTTC. It specifies CASSLDTSGGYEQYF. The chain joins TRBV7-2 to TRBJ2-7; 11 nucleotides line up with TRBD2. The V gene's germline CDR1 is SGHTA and CDR2 FQGNSA. J gave up 4 bases and V 1 base, and 3 bases lay outside the gene matches. CDR3 length: 15 amino acids.